These 20 T cell receptor beta chains were all obtained from the same sample, sequenced in a study of control samples from healthy donors and cancer patients. Using immunoSEQ multiplex PCR, the repertoire was profiled, and TCRdb retains in-frame clones only, with some absent. The sample lists 120,000 to 150,000 clones, 90% to 95% seen once, with around 13% in the top ten. Sequencing used blood. These receptors all stem from a man aged 35 to 55 in good health.

V is TRBV5-8 and J is TRBJ2-6, with TRBD1 identical over 7 bases. This CDR3 contains 16 residues. V lost 0 bases, J lost 4 bases, and 4 bases stayed unmatched. The V gene's germline CDR1 is SGHTS and CDR2 YDEGEE. CDR3 DNA sequence: TGTGCCAGCAGCTTGGAAGGGGGCAGGGGGGCCAACGTCCTGACTTTC. This translates into CASSLEGGRGANVLTF.

The rearrangement joins TRBV18 to TRBJ1-4; no definite D call. V shed 5 bases and J shed 8 bases, with 12 bases lying between them. The CDR3 is made up of 13 amino acids. Germline CDR1 reads KGHSH; CDR2 reads LQKENI. The CDR3 loop is CASSAEMGEKLFF. The CDR3, as DNA: TGTGCCAGCTCAGCCGAGATGGGGGAAAAACTGTTTTTT.

J is TRBJ2-5 and V is TRBV4-3; 7 bases match TRBD2. The CDR3 covers 15 residues. The V gene's germline CDR1 is LGHNA and CDR2 YSLEER. The V and J ends lost 4 bases and 4 bases, in that order; junction bases with no gene match: 9. The CDR3 sequence is CASSLNAGGGETQYF. DNA for the CDR3: TGCGCCAGCAGCCTAAATGCAGGCGGGGGAGAGACCCAGTACTTC.

The chain joins TRBV12-3 or TRBV12-4 to TRBJ2-7; D possibly corresponds to TRBD1 (5 bases). CDR3 length: 13 amino acids. Trimming pared 3 bases from V and 5 bases from J, leaving 11 bases between. The CDR3 DNA is TGTGCCAGCAGTTTGGAAGGGGCTAACGAGCAGTACTTC. This encodes CASSLEGANEQYF.

The chain links TRBV5-4 to TRBJ2-5; D is possibly TRBD1 or TRBD2 (6 bases each). The ends were cut back, 4 bases at V and 5 bases at J, with 12 bases in the middle. The CDR3 consists of 13 residues. The germline V gene encodes CDR1 SGHNT and CDR2 YYREEE (reference sequence). CDR3 sequence: CASSPGGAETQYF. Here the CDR3 DNA reads TGTGCCAGCAGCCCCGGGGGCGCGGAGACCCAGTACTTC.

V gene TRBV6-5 combines with J gene TRBJ2-5, with 8 positions matching TRBD2. Germline lookup yields CDR1 MNHEY and CDR2 SVGAGI. Trimming took 6 bases from V and 6 from J; bases not matched to a gene: 12. There are 15 residues in the CDR3. The CDR3 loop is CASSLTGGAGQTQYF. The CDR3 region has the DNA TGTGCCAGCAGCCTAACGGGGGGGGCTGGGCAGACCCAGTACTTC.

This clone was detected only once. The chain joins TRBV3-1 (or the pseudogene TRBV3-2) to TRBJ1-5; D gene unclear. V lost 1 base and J lost 0, with 4 bases in between. The CDR3 loop spans 14 amino acids. In germline, CDR1 is LGHDT, CDR2 YNNKEL (reference sequence). CDR3: CASSQGVSNQPQHF. In nucleotides, the CDR3 is TGTGCCAGCAGCCAAGGGGTTAGCAATCAGCCCCAGCATTTT.

The DNA of the CDR3 is TGTGCCAGTCATCGGGACAGTGGGGCGCCCCAGCATTTT. Its translation: CASHRDSGAPQHF. This chain connects TRBV6-5 to TRBJ1-5, with 7 positions matching TRBD1. Trimming at V came to 9 bases and at J to 9 bases, leaving 11 bases not matched to a gene. This CDR3 comprises 13 residues. CDR1 is MNHEY, CDR2 SVGAGI, per germline.

Only one count was recorded for this clone. This chain joins TRBV6-1 and TRBJ1-2; D possibly corresponds to TRBD1 (5 bases). The V gene's germline CDR1 is MNHNS and CDR2 SASEGT. V was trimmed by 2 bases and J by 8 bases, leaving 15 bases between them. The CDR3 extends over 14 amino acids. CDR3 coding DNA: TGTGCCAGCAGTGAACTCGGGAGGGGATACGGCTACACCTTC. It yields the protein CASSELGRGYGYTF.

The DNA of the CDR3 is TGTGCCAGCTCAGGACAGGCAAGCAATCAGCCCCAGCATTTT. This sequence encodes CASSGQASNQPQHF. This chain joins TRBV2 and TRBJ1-5; 7 nucleotides line up with TRBD1. V lost 8 bases and J lost 1; bases outside the gene matches: 5. Germline V CDR1 and CDR2: SNHLY, FYNNEI. The CDR3 consists of 14 residues.

The chain couples TRBV28 to TRBJ1-1; perhaps TRBD1 as D (5 bases). Per germline, CDR1 MDHEN and CDR2 SYDVKM. The CDR3 sequence is 14 residues long. The V gene lost 4 bases and the J gene lost 1 base, with 10 bases spanning the gap. In nucleotides, the CDR3 is TGTGCCAGCAGTTCGTACGACAGGAACACTGAAGCTTTCTTT. Amino acid sequence: CASSSYDRNTEAFF.

V is TRBV5-1 and J is TRBJ2-1; D might be TRBD1 (6 bases). Germline V gives CDR1 SGHRS, CDR2 YFSETQ. V lost 3 bases, J lost 5 bases, and 15 bases lay in between. The CDR3 totals 15 residues. CDR3 bases: TGCGCCAGCAGCTCACTGACAGGTTTAAACAATGAGCAGTTCTTC. This codes for CASSSLTGLNNEQFF.

This clone has only one observation. The rearrangement uses TRBV9 and TRBJ1-4; 7 positions match TRBD1. Per the germline V gene, CDR1 is SGDLS and CDR2 is YYNGEE. The CDR3 extends over 14 amino acids. V was clipped by 0 bases and J by 7 bases; unmatched bases: 3. The DNA of the CDR3 is TGTGCCAGCAGCGTAGGGGACAGCGGTGAAAAACTGTTTTTT. The encoded protein is CASSVGDSGEKLFF. Full variable domain (remainder filled in from reference TRBV9 and TRBJ1-4): DSGVTQTPKHLITATGQRVTLRCSPRSGDLSVYWYQQSLDQGLQFLIQYYNGEERAKGNILERFSAQQFPDLHSELNLSSLELGDSALYFCASSVGDSGEKLFFGSGTQLSVL.

V is TRBV2 and J is TRBJ2-1; a possible D gene is TRBD1 (6 bases). Germline V gene data show CDR1 as SNHLY and CDR2 as FYNNEI. This CDR3 has 19 amino acids. Trimming stripped 2 bases from V and 0 bases from J, with 20 bases between. The CDR3 DNA sequence: TGTGCCAGCAGTGAACTCATCGTCTTATGGGACAACTCCTACAATGAGCAGTTCTTC. This gives the protein CASSELIVLWDNSYNEQFF.

The rearrangement uses TRBV5-1 and TRBJ2-1; TRBD1 matches at 8 bases. The CDR3 runs 15 residues. CDR1 is SGHRS and CDR2 is YFSETQ in the germline V gene. With V trimmed by 1 base and J by 1 base, 1 base remained unmatched. The CDR3 nucleotides are TGCGCCAGCAGCTTGACAGGGGGATCCTACAATGAGCAGTTCTTC. It encodes CASSLTGGSYNEQFF.

CDR3 DNA: TGTGCCAGCAGCCAACAGGGACTCTATGGCTACACCTTC. As protein: CASSQQGLYGYTF. The gene calls are TRBV5-4 and TRBJ1-2; a weak D match, TRBD1 (6 bases). The V end lost 4 bases, the J end lost 4 bases, and 11 bases lay between the germline ends. The CDR3 is 13 residues long. CDR1 is SGHNT and CDR2 is YYREEE in the germline V gene (reference sequence).

The CDR3 DNA follows: TGTGCCAGCAGCCTGAGTAACACTGAAGCTTTCTTT. This translates into CASSLSNTEAFF. The chain combines TRBV7-9 with TRBJ1-1; D remains ambiguous. Looked up from germline, CDR1 is SEHNR and CDR2 is FQNEAQ (reference sequence). The CDR3 length is 12 residues. The germline V and J ends were trimmed by 5 bases and 2 bases, with 6 bases remaining between them.

The CDR3 DNA sequence: TGTGCCAGCAGCCTACATCTAGCGGGACTAGCCAATGAGCAGTTCTTC. Encoded protein: CASSLHLAGLANEQFF. V usage is TRBV28 and J usage is TRBJ2-1, with TRBD2 identical over 9 bases. The CDR3 covers 16 residues. Germline trimming cut 6 bases from V and 6 bases from J; bases unmatched to any gene: 12. Looked up from germline, CDR1 is MDHEN and CDR2 is SYDVKM.

The chain carries TRBV29-1 and TRBJ2-2, with D possibly matching TRBD1 (6 bases). Trimming pared 7 bases from V and 6 bases from J, leaving 9 bases between. The CDR3 runs 11 residues. Germline assignment: CDR1 SQVTM and CDR2 ANQGSEA. The chain's CDR3 is CSAQGSGELFF. The CDR3 nucleotides are TGCAGCGCCCAGGGGTCCGGGGAGCTGTTTTTT.

V is TRBV5-1 and J is TRBJ2-1, with 12 bases matching TRBD1. Germline assignment: CDR1 SGHRS and CDR2 YFSETQ. CDR3 length equals 16 residues. V lost 0 bases and J lost 6; bases outside the gene matches: 4. The CDR3 is CASSLGGTGGFNEQFF. DNA for the CDR3: TGCGCCAGCAGCTTGGGTGGGACAGGGGGCTTCAATGAGCAGTTCTTC.